Presented here are 20 T cell receptor beta chains from one specimen sequenced in a study of T-cell reconstitution after alpha-beta-depleted transplantation in children. As it was prepared, the TCRbeta library received unique molecular identifiers. One entry per CDR3 protein, called by TCRdb with MiXCR from the PCR reads. The sample contains over 400,000 distinct CDR3 sequences, over 40% of which appear only once. Specimen: PBMCs, collected before TCRalphabeta/CD19-depleted stem cell transplant. The receptor set was obtained from a girl aged 2-10 years with aplastic anemia, due to receive a stem cell transplant.

This clonotype was observed many times. The V and J genes are TRBV29-1 and TRBJ1-1, with D unclear. Looked up from germline, CDR1 is SQVTM and CDR2 is ANQGSEA. V was shortened by 1 base and J by 1 base, with 7 bases between the two germline ends. The CDR3 loop spans 13 amino acids. In nucleotides, the CDR3 is TGCAGCGTTGAAGTTGGCGGGAACACTGAAGCTTTCTTT. This translates into CSVEVGGNTEAFF.

This clonotype was seen a handful of times. The chain has TRBV13 and TRBJ2-1, with D unresolved. The CDR3 contains 14 residues. The ends were cut back, 6 bases at V and 6 bases at J, with 15 bases in the middle. In germline, CDR1 is PRHDT, CDR2 FYEKMQ (reference sequence). The chain's CDR3 is CASRFQSLGNEQFF. For the CDR3, the DNA is TGTGCCAGCAGGTTTCAATCGCTGGGCAATGAGCAGTTCTTC.

The chain combines TRBV28 with TRBJ1-5; D is unresolved. The CDR3 length is 15 residues. Germline V gene data show CDR1 as MDHEN and CDR2 as SYDVKM. The V end lost 7 bases, the J end lost 6 bases, and 19 bases lay between the germline ends. The DNA for the CDR3 is TGTGCCAGCACCTTATACCGGGATCGGGGTCAGCCCCAGCATTTT. This gives the protein CASTLYRDRGQPQHF.

This clonotype was recorded many times. The chain couples TRBV4-2 to TRBJ2-7; D is unclear. V was pared by 0 bases and J by 9 bases, with 15 bases between. Germline lookup yields CDR1 LGHNA and CDR2 YNFKEQ. The CDR3 is made up of 14 amino acids. CDR3 sequence: CASSQDQELRGQYF. CDR3 coding DNA: TGTGCCAGCAGCCAAGATCAGGAGCTAAGAGGGCAGTACTTC.

This clonotype has at least ten counts. This chain links TRBV6-5 with TRBJ1-1; D is unresolved. The CDR3 is 14 amino acids. Per the germline V gene, CDR1 is MNHEY and CDR2 is SVGAGI. Trimming stripped 6 bases from V and 2 bases from J, with 13 bases between. In DNA form, the CDR3 reads TGTGCCAGCAGACCCCTTGGGCCCAACACTGAAGCTTTCTTT. It encodes CASRPLGPNTEAFF.

The rearrangement uses TRBV20-1 and TRBJ2-7; no definite D call. The CDR3 sequence is 13 residues long. The germline gives CDR1 DFQATT, CDR2 SNEGSKA (reference sequence). The V and J ends lost 0 bases and 4 bases respectively, with 10 bases between them. CDR3 loop: CSARDFVVYEQYF. CDR3 coding DNA: TGCAGTGCTAGAGATTTTGTTGTGTACGAGCAGTACTTC.

The chain uses TRBV10-3 and TRBJ2-1; D unresolved. The V end lost 0 bases, the J end lost 12 bases, and 12 bases lay between the germline ends. The length of the CDR3 is 13 residues. Germline V lookup: CDR1 ENHRY, CDR2 SYGVKD. CDR3 in amino acids: CAISESGRPGQFF. In DNA form, the CDR3 reads TGTGCCATCAGTGAGTCGGGTAGACCCGGGCAGTTCTTC.

The V and J genes are TRBV3-1 and TRBJ1-2; TRBD1 might be the D (6 bases). V shed 1 base and J shed 8 bases, with 11 bases lying between them. Germline V gene data show CDR1 as LGHDT and CDR2 as YNNKEL (reference sequence). The CDR3 spans 13 residues. For the CDR3, the DNA is TGTGCCAGCAGCCAAGCGGGGGGCGAAGGCTACACCTTC. Translation gives CASSQAGGEGYTF.

This clonotype has just a few counts. CDR3 in DNA: TGTGCCAGCAGCCTCTGGAAGGGGAGTAGCAATGAGCAGTTCTTC. It specifies CASSLWKGSSNEQFF. The V call is TRBV3-1, the J call TRBJ2-1; D could derive from TRBD1 or TRBD2 (5 bases each). This CDR3 contains 15 residues. Germline V CDR1 and CDR2: LGHDT, YNNKEL (reference sequence). Trimming pared 4 bases from V and 6 bases from J, leaving 16 bases between.

The chain joins TRBV20-1 to TRBJ2-1; 11 nucleotides align to TRBD2. The CDR3 contains 17 residues. After removal of 0 bases from V and 4 bases from J, the junction contained 8 bases not matched to a gene. Looked up from germline, CDR1 is DFQATT and CDR2 is SNEGSKA (reference sequence). CDR3 coding DNA: TGCAGTGCTAGAGATCCACAGACTAGCGGGAAGTACAATGAGCAGTTCTTC. Residues: CSARDPQTSGKYNEQFF.

This clonotype was counted a few times. This sequence joins TRBV9 and TRBJ2-6; D not certain. CDR3 size: 15 residues. V gave up 0 bases and J gave up 1 base, with 5 bases separating them. CDR1 SGDLS and CDR2 YYNGEE come from the germline V gene. The CDR3 is CASSVGVSGANVLTF. The CDR3, as DNA: TGTGCCAGCAGCGTAGGGGTTTCTGGGGCCAACGTCCTGACTTTC.

In this sample, this clonotype turned up a few times. The V gene is TRBV10-2, the J gene TRBJ2-1; D is unclear. V gave up 8 bases and J gave up 7 bases, with 18 bases separating them. This CDR3 spans 14 amino acids. Germline assignment: CDR1 WSHSY and CDR2 SAAADI. CDR3 loop: CASVGDVNRNEQFF. In nucleotides, the CDR3 is TGCGCCAGCGTAGGAGATGTCAATAGGAATGAGCAGTTCTTC.

The chain combines TRBV28 with TRBJ2-7, with 9 bases aligning to TRBD2. Germline values: CDR1 MDHEN, CDR2 SYDVKM. The CDR3 sequence is 16 residues long. Unmatched junction bases numbered 11, after V lost 6 bases and J lost 2 bases. CDR3 sequence: CASSRREGAVPYEQYF. CDR3 in DNA: TGTGCCAGCAGCCGGCGGGAGGGGGCTGTACCCTACGAGCAGTACTTC.

The table lists this clonotype with many counts. V is TRBV6-2 or TRBV6-3 and J is TRBJ2-3; 12 bases map to TRBD2. Trimming at V came to 6 bases and at J to 3 bases, leaving 4 bases not matched to a gene. The CDR3 has 15 residues. Germline CDR1 is MNHEY and CDR2 is SVGEGT. The CDR3 DNA reads as TGTGCCAGCAGCCGACTAGCGGGAGAAACAGATACGCAGTATTTT. Translated, it gives CASSRLAGETDTQYF.

The chain recombines TRBV6-5 with TRBJ1-6; 9 positions agree with TRBD1. Germline V gives CDR1 MNHEY, CDR2 SVGAGI. The CDR3 is made up of 17 amino acids. V was clipped by 7 bases and J by 7 bases; unmatched bases: 14. The CDR3 is CASINRGPAQSNSPLHF. The CDR3 DNA reads as TGTGCCAGCATTAACAGGGGGCCAGCTCAGTCCAATTCACCCCTCCACTTT.

In this sample, this clonotype turned up a few times. The chain carries TRBV9 and TRBJ2-6; D perhaps matches TRBD1 (6 bases). This CDR3 has 17 residues. The V gene lost 3 bases and the J gene lost 0 bases, with 13 bases spanning the gap. The germline V gene has CDR1 SGDLS and CDR2 YYNGEE. The CDR3 DNA reads as TGTGCCAGCAGCGGGGGGCTACACTTCTCTGGGGCCAACGTCCTGACTTTC. As protein: CASSGGLHFSGANVLTF.

The J gene is TRBJ1-5, the V gene TRBV27; no definite D call. Germline CDR1 and CDR2: MNHEY and SMNVEV (reference sequence). There are 13 residues in the CDR3. V lost 3 bases, J lost 3 bases, and 6 bases lay in between. The CDR3 spells CASSLMPNQPQHF. DNA of the CDR3: TGTGCCAGCAGTTTGATGCCCAATCAGCCCCAGCATTTT.

Of note for this clonotype: A much more abundant neighbour one base away suggests this may be a read error. The rearrangement uses TRBV13 and TRBJ2-1; 7 positions match TRBD1. Germline CDR1 is PRHDT and CDR2 is FYEKMQ (reference sequence). The CDR3 runs 14 residues. Here the CDR3 DNA reads TGTGCCAGCAGCTCCAGGGGGTCCTACAATGTGCAGTTCTTC. Protein: CASSSRGSYNVQFF.

The chain joins TRBV7-2 to TRBJ2-1; TRBD2 matches 10 bases. The germline V gene has CDR1 SGHTA and CDR2 FQGNSA. Losses at the gene ends were 4 bases for V and 6 bases for J; bases not matched to a gene: 6. The CDR3 has 15 amino acids. CDR3: CASSSQKRGGNEQFF. In DNA, the CDR3 is TGTGCCAGCAGCTCCCAAAAGCGGGGGGGCAATGAGCAGTTCTTC.

This clonotype was observed at least ten times. The J gene is TRBJ2-7, the V gene TRBV15; no clear D gene. Deletions cut 0 bases from V and 3 bases from J, with 9 bases between. Germline assignment: CDR1 LNHNV and CDR2 YYDKDF (reference sequence). The CDR3 has 14 residues. The CDR3 sequence: CATSREETFYEQYF. DNA of the CDR3: TGTGCCACCAGCAGAGAAGAAACATTCTACGAGCAGTACTTC.